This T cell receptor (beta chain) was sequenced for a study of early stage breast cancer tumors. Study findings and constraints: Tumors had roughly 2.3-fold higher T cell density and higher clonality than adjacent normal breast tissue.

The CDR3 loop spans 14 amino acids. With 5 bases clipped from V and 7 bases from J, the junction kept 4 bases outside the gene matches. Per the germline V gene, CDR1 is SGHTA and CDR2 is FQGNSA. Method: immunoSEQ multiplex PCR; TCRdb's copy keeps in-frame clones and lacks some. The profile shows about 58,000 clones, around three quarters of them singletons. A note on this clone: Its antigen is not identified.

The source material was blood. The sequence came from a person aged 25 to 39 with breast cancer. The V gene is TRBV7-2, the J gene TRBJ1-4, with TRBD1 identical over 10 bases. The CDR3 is CASSRDRGSEKLFF. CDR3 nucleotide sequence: TGTGCCAGCAGCCGGGACAGGGGAAGTGAAAAACTGTTTTTT. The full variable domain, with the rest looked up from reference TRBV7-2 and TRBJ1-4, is GAGVSQSPSNKVTEKGKDVELRCDPISGHTALYWYRQSLGQGLEFLIYFQGNSAPDKSGLPSDRFSAERTGGSVSTLTIQRTQQEDSAVYLCASSRDRGSEKLFFGSGTQLSVL.